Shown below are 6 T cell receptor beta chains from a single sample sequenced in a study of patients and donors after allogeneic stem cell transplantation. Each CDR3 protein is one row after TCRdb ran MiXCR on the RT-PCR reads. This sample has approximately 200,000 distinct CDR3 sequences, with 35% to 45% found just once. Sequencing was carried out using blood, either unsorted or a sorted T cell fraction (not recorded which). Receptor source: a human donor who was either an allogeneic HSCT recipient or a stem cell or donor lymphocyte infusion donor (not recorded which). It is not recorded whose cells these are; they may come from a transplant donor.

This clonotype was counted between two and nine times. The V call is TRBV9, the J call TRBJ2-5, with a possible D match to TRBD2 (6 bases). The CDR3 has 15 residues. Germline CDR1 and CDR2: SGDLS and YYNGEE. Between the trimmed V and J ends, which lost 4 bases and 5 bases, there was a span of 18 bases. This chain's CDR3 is CASSLVLGGPETQYF. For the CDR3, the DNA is TGTGCCAGCAGCTTAGTGCTAGGAGGGCCCGAGACCCAGTACTTC.

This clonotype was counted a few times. CDR3 coding DNA: TGTGCCAGCAGCCCGACGGGATCCTACGAGCAGTACTTC. Protein sequence: CASSPTGSYEQYF. The V and J genes are TRBV7-9 and TRBJ2-7; D is possibly TRBD2 (5 bases). Trimming left V 5 bases short and J 1 base short, with 9 bases between. Germline CDR1 is SEHNR and CDR2 is FQNEAQ (reference sequence). The CDR3 is 13 residues long.

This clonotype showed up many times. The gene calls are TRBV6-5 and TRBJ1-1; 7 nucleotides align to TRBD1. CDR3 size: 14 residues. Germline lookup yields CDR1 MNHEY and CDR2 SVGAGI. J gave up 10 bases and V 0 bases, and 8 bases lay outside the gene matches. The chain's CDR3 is CASSYSHRGESAFF. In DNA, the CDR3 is TGTGCCAGCAGTTACTCTCACAGGGGTGAATCAGCTTTCTTT.

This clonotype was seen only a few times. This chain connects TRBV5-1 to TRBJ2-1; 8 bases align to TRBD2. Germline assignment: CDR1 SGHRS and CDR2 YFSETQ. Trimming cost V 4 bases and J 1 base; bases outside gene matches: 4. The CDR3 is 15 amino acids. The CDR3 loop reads CASSLSGGSYNEQFF. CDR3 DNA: TGCGCCAGCAGCCTAAGCGGGGGATCCTACAATGAGCAGTTCTTC.

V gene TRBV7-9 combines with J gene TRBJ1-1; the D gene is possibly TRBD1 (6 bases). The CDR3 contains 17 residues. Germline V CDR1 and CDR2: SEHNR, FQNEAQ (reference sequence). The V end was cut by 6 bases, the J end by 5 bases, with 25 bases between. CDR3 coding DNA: TGTGCCAGCAGTTACCAAGGGACATCTTCCCCCGGGACTGAAGCTTTCTTT. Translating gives CASSYQGTSSPGTEAFF. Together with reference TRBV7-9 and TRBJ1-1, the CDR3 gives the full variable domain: DTGVSQNPRHKITKRGQNVTFRCDPISEHNRLYWYRQTLGQGPEFLTYFQNEAQLEKSRLLSDRFSAERPKGSFSTLEIQRTEQGDSAMYLCASSYQGTSSPGTEAFFGQGTRLTVV.

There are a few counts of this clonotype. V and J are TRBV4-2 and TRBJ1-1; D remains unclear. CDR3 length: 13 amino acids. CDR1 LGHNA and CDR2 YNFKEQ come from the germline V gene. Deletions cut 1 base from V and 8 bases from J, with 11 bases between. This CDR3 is CASSQVGKREAFF. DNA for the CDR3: TGTGCCAGCAGCCAAGTTGGGAAGAGAGAAGCTTTCTTT.